Presented here are 3 T cell receptor beta chains from one specimen sequenced in a study of blood T cell repertoires in COVID-19. Sequencing was performed with immunoSEQ multiplex PCR; in TCRdb, only in-frame clones are kept and a portion is missing. Altogether 250,000 or so clones are present, 70% to 90% being singletons, with the ten largest covering 11%. Sequenced material: PBMCs or T cells enriched from blood (not recorded which). These receptors were obtained from a man aged 25 to 40 who had recovered from COVID-19.

In DNA form, the CDR3 reads TGTGCCAGTAGTAAACAGGTTCCGAGTGTCATCACTGAAGCTTTCTTT. Protein product: CASSKQVPSVITEAFF. The V and J genes are TRBV19 and TRBJ1-1; D possibly corresponds to TRBD1 (5 bases). V was shortened by 4 bases and J by 4 bases, with 19 bases between the two germline ends. CDR1 and CDR2 (germline): LNHDA, SQIVND (reference sequence). The CDR3 totals 16 residues.

This clone is a singleton in its sample. The V and J genes are TRBV6-5 and TRBJ1-1, with D unresolved. Germline loops: CDR1 MNHEY, CDR2 SVGAGI. The CDR3 runs to 15 residues. The V gene lost 8 bases and the J gene lost 1 base, with 17 bases spanning the gap. The CDR3: CASQISTRPNTEAFF. The CDR3 DNA reads as TGTGCCAGCCAAATCTCGACAAGGCCGAACACTGAAGCTTTCTTT.

The chain has TRBV9 and TRBJ1-1; no firm D call. Germline-derived CDR1 and CDR2 are SGDLS and YYNGEE. This CDR3 has 13 amino acids. Trimming removed 5 bases from V and 2 bases from J, with 10 bases in between. CDR3 protein: CASSETLNTEAFF. DNA for the CDR3: TGTGCCAGCAGTGAGACACTTAACACTGAAGCTTTCTTT.